Following are 3 T cell receptor beta chains from one sample sequenced in a study of cytomegalovirus exposure and HLA in healthy donors. Researchers ran the PCR with 60 Vbeta and 13 Jbeta primers. Generated by immunoSEQ multiplex PCR, the TCRdb table keeps only in-frame clones and is missing some. The sample records around 110,000 clones, roughly 80% being singletons. Specimen: PBMCs. These receptors all stem from a man aged 25 to 40 in good health and CMV-seronegative.

This clone was seen a single time. The CDR3 here is CASTMLVFGEQYF. As DNA, the CDR3 is TGTGCCAGCACCATGCTAGTTTTTGGGGAGCAGTACTTC. J is TRBJ2-7 and V is TRBV7-6; no clear D. The V and J ends lost 7 bases and 7 bases respectively, with 17 bases between them. The CDR3 covers 13 residues. CDR1 and CDR2 from the germline V gene are SGHVS and FNYEAQ.

In nucleotides, the CDR3 is TGTGCCAGCAGCCTAGCGGGAGAGTACATTCAGTACTTC. Its translation is CASSLAGEYIQYF. The J gene is TRBJ2-4, the V gene TRBV27, with TRBD2 matching 10 bases. J was trimmed by 8 bases and V by 6 bases; bases with no gene match: 4. The CDR3 runs to 13 residues. Per germline, CDR1 MNHEY and CDR2 SMNVEV (reference sequence).

The CDR3 is CAASGGRGAYGYTF. DNA for the CDR3: TGTGCCGCGAGTGGGGGGCGGGGGGCCTATGGCTACACCTTC. This chain connects TRBV6-5 to TRBJ1-2; D possibly corresponds to TRBD1 (6 bases). The CDR3 has 14 residues. V dropped 11 bases and J dropped 4 bases, with 20 bases sitting between them. From germline, CDR1 is MNHEY and CDR2 SVGAGI.